The T cell receptor (beta chain) under discussion was sequenced for a study of cytomegalovirus exposure and HLA in healthy donors. Findings and caveats of the study: Donors belonging to an Asian-associated ancestry cluster reportedly showed fewer N-insertions in productive TCRs than the approximately 700-donor mean, according to what a later analysis found. A later analysis showed that HLA-associated TCR beta chains had undergone more clonal expansion than equally common others. The listing of 150 or so TCR beta chains classed them as cytomegalovirus-associated.

Trimming took 0 bases from V and 3 from J, leaving 12 bases between them. This CDR3 contains 16 residues. Germline loops: CDR1 LGHNA, CDR2 YSLEER. As concerns this clone: The antigen is unknown.

Both 60 Vbeta primers and 13 Jbeta primers went into the PCR. Assay: immunoSEQ multiplex PCR; the TCRdb copy retains only in-frame clones and omits some. The data hold approximately 210,000 clones, with over 75% observed a single time. Sequences were obtained from PBMCs. The rearrangement links TRBV4-3 to TRBJ2-1; D remains unclear. The sequence was obtained from a male donor in good health and CMV-seronegative. The CDR3 sequence is CASSQDGSEFYNEQFF. CDR3 coding DNA: TGCGCCAGCAGCCAAGATGGGTCGGAGTTCTACAATGAGCAGTTCTTC.